This TCR beta chain was captured by sequencing in a study of blood T cell repertoires in COVID-19. The overall study: Sites across the United States, Italy and Spain contributed samples from acute and convalescent COVID-19. T cells, B-cell-depleted T cells, or PBMCs provided the cDNA or gDNA that served as material.

The CDR3 contains 17 residues. Trimming left V 0 bases short and J 0 bases short, with 14 bases between. Germline values: CDR1 SGDLS, CDR2 YYNGEE. Study processing details: For nucleated cells, counts were estimated from reference gene primer amplification. Produced via immunoSEQ multiplex PCR; TCRdb's table is partial and in-frame only. V, J and clone size are those of that table, while D and trimming were read from the DNA. The profile shows over 130,000 clones, about 80% of them singletons. The chain joins TRBV9 to TRBJ2-3; D perhaps matches TRBD2 (5 bases). The clonotype was recovered from a human donor in a cohort sampled during active COVID-19. Sequenced sample: peripheral blood. The CDR3 loop is CASSVASVAGSTDTQYF. The CDR3 bases are TGTGCCAGCAGCGTAGCGAGCGTGGCGGGTAGCACAGATACGCAGTATTTT.